The 21 T cell receptor beta chains in this list originate from one sample, sequenced in a study of blood T cell repertoires in COVID-19. This table comes from immunoSEQ multiplex PCR, and its TCRdb copy is limited to in-frame clones, with some not included. The sample shows 150,000 to 180,000 clones, roughly nine tenths of them seen only once. The sample comprised peripheral blood. These receptors originate from a woman aged 40 to 50 with acute or convalescent COVID-19.

V and J are TRBV9 and TRBJ2-1; 8 nucleotides agree with TRBD2. The length of the CDR3 is 14 residues. Germline assignment: CDR1 SGDLS and CDR2 YYNGEE. V gave up 1 base and J gave up 5 bases; unmatched junction bases: 2. The CDR3 DNA is TGTGCCAGCAGCGTATCCGGGGGGGACAATGAGCAGTTCTTC. Protein: CASSVSGGDNEQFF.

The chain uses TRBV10-3 and TRBJ1-2; D perhaps matches TRBD1 (5 bases). The CDR3 spans 16 residues. CDR1 and CDR2 (germline): ENHRY, SYGVKD. With 0 bases removed from V and 7 bases from J, the gap between germline ends came to 18 bases. CDR3: CAISESTAGPLLGYTF. The CDR3 DNA reads as TGTGCCATCAGTGAGTCGACGGCAGGGCCCCTCCTTGGCTACACCTTC.

The chain joins TRBV6-5 to TRBJ1-2, with TRBD1 matching 7 bases. Trimming at V came to 8 bases and at J to 2 bases, leaving 2 bases not matched to a gene. Germline CDR1 MNHEY, CDR2 SVGAGI. The CDR3 totals 12 residues. The CDR3 reads CASAGGNYGYTF. DNA for the CDR3: TGTGCCAGCGCAGGGGGGAACTATGGCTACACCTTC.

The V and J genes are TRBV30 and TRBJ2-7, with 8 bases lining up with TRBD1. This CDR3 comprises 18 residues. The V gene's germline CDR1 is GTSNPN and CDR2 SVGIG (reference sequence). Trimming cost V 1 base and J 3 bases; bases outside gene matches: 17. In nucleotides, the CDR3 is TGTGCCTGGAGTGAGATCAGGCAGGGGGCCTCTCCCTACTACGAGCAGTACTTC. It translates to CAWSEIRQGASPYYEQYF.

The chain recombines TRBV5-1 with TRBJ2-2; D is unclear. The germline CDR1 and CDR2 sequences are SGHRS and YFSETQ. V was cut by 0 bases and J by 2 bases, with 5 bases left in between. The CDR3 runs 14 residues. CDR3 region: CASSLARNTGELFF. The CDR3 region has the DNA TGCGCCAGCAGCTTGGCTCGTAACACCGGGGAGCTGTTTTTT.

J is TRBJ2-5 and V is TRBV3-1 (or the pseudogene TRBV3-2), with D hard to call. This CDR3 has 14 residues. Germline CDR1 and CDR2: LGHDT and YNNKEL (reference sequence). Deletions cut 4 bases from V and 3 bases from J, with 12 bases between. CDR3 bases: TGTGCCAGCAGCCCCCGAGGCTCAGAAGAGACCCAGTACTTC. It codes for CASSPRGSEETQYF.

The chain is built from TRBV18 and TRBJ1-1; the D is unclear. Trimming shortened V by 2 bases and J by 1 base, and 17 bases separated the two germline ends. CDR1 is KGHSH and CDR2 is LQKENI in the germline V gene. The CDR3 extends over 17 amino acids. The CDR3 DNA is TGTGCCAGCTCACCAAGTATGTGGGGTAGCGCGAACACTGAAGCTTTCTTT. This codes for CASSPSMWGSANTEAFF.

The chain carries TRBV30 and TRBJ1-4; a possible D gene is TRBD1 (6 bases). Germline lookup yields CDR1 GTSNPN and CDR2 SVGIG (reference sequence). The length of the CDR3 is 14 residues. The ends were cut back, 4 bases at V and 10 bases at J, with 19 bases in the middle. CDR3 DNA: TGTGCCTGGAATCCTGTACAGGGTATCGGAAAACTGTTTTTT. As protein: CAWNPVQGIGKLFF.

This clone came up once. The chain uses TRBV6-5 and TRBJ1-3, with a possible D match to TRBD1 (5 bases). In germline, CDR1 is MNHEY, CDR2 SVGAGI. The germline V and J ends were trimmed by 8 bases and 4 bases, with 12 bases remaining between them. CDR3 length equals 13 residues. The CDR3, as DNA: TGTGCCAGCGGAAGGGGTAAAGGAAACACCATATATTTT. Translation gives CASGRGKGNTIYF.

The V and J genes are TRBV13 and TRBJ2-3; TRBD2 matches at 9 bases. The CDR3 runs to 16 residues. J lost 2 bases, V lost 3 bases, and 6 bases had no gene match. Germline V gene lookup returns CDR1 PRHDT and CDR2 FYEKMQ (reference sequence). CDR3 loop: CASSFYSGSFTDTQYF. In DNA, the CDR3 is TGTGCCAGCAGCTTTTATAGCGGGAGTTTCACAGATACGCAGTATTTT. Together with reference TRBV13 and TRBJ2-3, the CDR3 gives the full variable domain: AAGVIQSPRHLIKEKRETATLKCYPIPRHDTVYWYQQGPGQDPQFLISFYEKMQSDKGSIPDRFSAQQFSDYHSELNMSSLELGDSALYFCASSFYSGSFTDTQYFGPGTRLTVL.

V gene TRBV27 combines with J gene TRBJ1-1; D is unclear. Germline CDR1 reads MNHEY; CDR2 reads SMNVEV (reference sequence). Trimming removed 4 bases at V and 5 bases at J, with 8 bases between. This CDR3 spans 12 amino acids. The CDR3, as DNA: TGTGCCAGCAGTTCCACGGGGACTGAAGCTTTCTTT. This gives the protein CASSSTGTEAFF.

The rearrangement uses TRBV27 and TRBJ2-1; TRBD1 agrees at 7 bases. Germline V gene sequence: CDR1 MNHEY, CDR2 SMNVEV (reference sequence). CDR3 length: 11 amino acids. Losses at the gene ends were 6 bases for V and 8 bases for J; bases not matched to a gene: 1. The CDR3 spells CASSTGDEQFF. In nucleotides, the CDR3 is TGTGCCAGCAGCACAGGGGATGAGCAGTTCTTC.

V is TRBV2 and J is TRBJ2-2, with TRBD2 matching 13 bases. The CDR3 totals 17 residues. The germline V gene has CDR1 SNHLY and CDR2 FYNNEI. V shed 7 bases and J 0 bases; nucleotides not matched to a gene: 5. The CDR3 reads CASITSGGAANTGELFF. CDR3 DNA: TGTGCCAGCATCACTAGCGGGGGGGCTGCGAACACCGGGGAGCTGTTTTTT. Full variable domain (outside the CDR3, taken from reference TRBV2 and TRBJ2-2): EPEVTQTPSHQVTQMGQEVILRCVPISNHLYFYWYRQILGQKVEFLVSFYNNEISEKSEIFDDQFSVERPDGSNFTLKIRSTKLEDSAMYFCASITSGGAANTGELFFGEGSRLTVL.

The rearrangement joins TRBV10-3 to TRBJ2-1; 8 positions agree with TRBD2. V shed 3 bases and J 5 bases; nucleotides not matched to a gene: 9. The CDR3 has 16 amino acids. Germline V gives CDR1 ENHRY, CDR2 SYGVKD. CDR3 sequence: CAISDTRREAHNEQFF. CDR3 sequence (DNA): TGTGCCATCAGTGACACCAGGCGGGAGGCACACAATGAGCAGTTCTTC.

The J gene is TRBJ2-7, the V gene TRBV2, with D possibly matching TRBD1 (8 bases). From germline, CDR1 is SNHLY and CDR2 FYNNEI. Deletions cut 5 bases from V and 2 bases from J, with 16 bases between. The CDR3 runs to 15 residues. The CDR3 coding sequence is TGTGCCAGCAGTCCAGACAGGGGAGGGCCCTACGAGCAGTACTTC. It is translated as CASSPDRGGPYEQYF.

The chain is built from TRBV6-5 and TRBJ2-3; D possibly corresponds to TRBD1 (5 bases). The V end lost 2 bases, the J end lost 1 base, and 13 bases lay between the germline ends. The CDR3 spans 16 residues. Germline values: CDR1 MNHEY, CDR2 SVGAGI. CDR3 nucleotide sequence: TGTGCCAGCAGTTACACATCAGGGTTTGGCACAGATACGCAGTATTTT. It encodes CASSYTSGFGTDTQYF.

The chain couples TRBV5-1 to TRBJ1-3, with D possibly TRBD1 on 6 matching bases. This CDR3 spans 15 amino acids. The germline gives CDR1 SGHRS, CDR2 YFSETQ. V lost 0 bases, J lost 7 bases, and 14 bases lay in between. The CDR3 nucleotides are TGCGCCAGCAGCTTGGAGGGCAGGGACAAGAACACCATATATTTT. This gives the protein CASSLEGRDKNTIYF.

The genes are TRBV3-1 (or the pseudogene TRBV3-2) and TRBJ1-2, with 7 bases that match TRBD1. Germline trimming cut 7 bases from V and 2 bases from J; bases unmatched to any gene: 10. The CDR3 runs 15 residues. Germline CDR1 reads LGHDT; CDR2 reads YNNKEL (reference sequence). In nucleotides, the CDR3 is TGTGCCAGCACTCAATTCGGGACAGCCAACTATGGCTACACCTTC. Translation gives CASTQFGTANYGYTF.

This clone was counted once. CDR3: CASGPILAGVVYEQYF. The CDR3 DNA follows: TGTGCTAGTGGCCCAATACTTGCGGGGGTAGTTTACGAGCAGTACTTC. The V and J genes are TRBV12-5 and TRBJ2-7; TRBD2 matches at 7 bases. The CDR3 runs 16 residues. V lost 6 bases, J lost 4 bases, and 15 bases stayed unmatched. Per germline, CDR1 LGHNT and CDR2 FRNRAP.

This rearrangement joins TRBV13 to TRBJ2-1; 7 positions agree with TRBD2. V gave up 5 bases and J gave up 6 bases; unmatched junction bases: 7. This CDR3 contains 14 residues. The germline V gene has CDR1 PRHDT and CDR2 FYEKMQ (reference sequence). In DNA, the CDR3 is TGTGCCAGCAGCCTAAGCGGGGTGTTCAATGAGCAGTTCTTC. Protein: CASSLSGVFNEQFF.

This chain links TRBV11-2 with TRBJ1-1, with no clear D. This CDR3 comprises 12 residues. V shed 2 bases and J shed 3 bases, with 4 bases lying between them. Germline CDR1 reads SGHAT; CDR2 reads FQNNGV. CDR3 coding DNA: TGTGCCAGCAGCTTATCTTACACTGAAGCTTTCTTT. This codes for CASSLSYTEAFF.